Below are 7 T cell receptor beta chains sequenced from a single sample in a study of beta chain features in type 1 diabetes. Study findings and constraints: Among patients with Type 1 diabetes, TCRB CDR3s were moderately but significantly shorter in every one of the four CD4+ subsets.

Their specific antigens are unknown. Sequencing targeted expressed TCRB transcripts, as all isolated RNA had been reverse transcribed. The protocol was immunoSEQ multiplex PCR, while the TCRdb copy is restricted to in-frame clones and leaves out a portion. This sample has over 150,000 clones, with 10% found just once. Sequenced: central memory CD4+ T cells from blood. Receptor source: a young man with type 1 diabetes.

The chain joins TRBV5-6 to TRBJ1-1; D unclear. The V end lost 0 bases, the J end lost 4 bases, and 13 bases lay between the germline ends. Germline lookup yields CDR1 SGHDT and CDR2 YYEEEE. This CDR3 has 15 residues. CDR3 region: CASSLEFGLSTEAFF. The CDR3 DNA is TGTGCCAGCAGCTTGGAATTTGGGCTTAGCACTGAAGCTTTCTTT.

The chain combines TRBV4-3 with TRBJ1-2; 7 bases fit TRBD1. The junction had 7 bases not matched to a gene; V was cut back by 2 bases and J by 4 bases. The CDR3 has 15 residues. Germline V gives CDR1 LGHNA, CDR2 YSLEER. The CDR3 here is CASSQLLGDSYGYTF. DNA for the CDR3: TGCGCCAGCAGCCAATTATTAGGGGACAGCTATGGCTACACCTTC.

J is TRBJ1-5 and V is TRBV18; maybe TRBD1 (6 bases). Germline-derived CDR1 and CDR2 are KGHSH and LQKENI. This CDR3 is built from 14 residues. V lost 6 bases, J lost 5 bases, and 14 bases lay in between. The CDR3 is CASSNNRDDQPQHF. For the CDR3, the DNA is TGTGCCAGCTCCAACAACAGGGATGATCAGCCCCAGCATTTT.

The chain combines TRBV5-1 with TRBJ2-1; TRBD1 matches 9 bases. The V gene end was trimmed by 3 bases and the J gene end by 0 bases; junction bases not matched to a gene: 1. The CDR3 spans 15 residues. The V gene's germline CDR1 is SGHRS and CDR2 YFSETQ. The CDR3: CASSSTGGSYNEQFF. In DNA form, the CDR3 reads TGCGCCAGCAGCTCGACAGGGGGCTCCTACAATGAGCAGTTCTTC.

The J gene is TRBJ1-3, the V gene TRBV7-9; D gene unclear. The CDR3 extends over 13 amino acids. The V gene's germline CDR1 is SEHNR and CDR2 FQNEAQ (reference sequence). V lost 5 bases to trimming and J lost 2 bases, with 7 bases between them. CDR3 DNA: TGTGCCAGCAGCCCTACAGCTGGAAACACCATATATTTT. Protein: CASSPTAGNTIYF. The full variable domain, with the rest looked up from reference TRBV7-9 and TRBJ1-3, is DTGVSQNPRHKITKRGQNVTFRCDPISEHNRLYWYRQTLGQGPEFLTYFQNEAQLEKSRLLSDRFSAERPKGSFSTLEIQRTEQGDSAMYLCASSPTAGNTIYFGEGSWLTVV.

This clone was picked up a small number of times. This chain links TRBV7-9 with TRBJ2-5; D is perhaps TRBD2 (5 bases). The germline V and J ends were trimmed by 5 bases and 5 bases, with 6 bases remaining between them. The V gene's germline CDR1 is SEHNR and CDR2 FQNEAQ (reference sequence). The CDR3 spans 11 residues. The CDR3 DNA sequence: TGTGCCAGCAGCCGCGGGGAGACCCAGTACTTC. Its translation: CASSRGETQYF. The full variable domain, with the rest looked up from reference TRBV7-9 and TRBJ2-5, is DTGVSQNPRHKITKRGQNVTFRCDPISEHNRLYWYRQTLGQGPEFLTYFQNEAQLEKSRLLSDRFSAERPKGSFSTLEIQRTEQGDSAMYLCASSRGETQYFGPGTRLLVL.

This clone was found a few times. This chain links TRBV28 with TRBJ2-3, with D possibly being TRBD1 (5 bases). The CDR3 is 16 amino acids. V was shortened by 7 bases and J by 1 base, with 18 bases between the two germline ends. Germline V CDR1 and CDR2: MDHEN, SYDVKM. The CDR3 protein is CASTETTASGTDTQYF. The CDR3 DNA sequence: TGTGCCAGCACCGAAACGACAGCTTCGGGCACAGATACGCAGTATTTT.